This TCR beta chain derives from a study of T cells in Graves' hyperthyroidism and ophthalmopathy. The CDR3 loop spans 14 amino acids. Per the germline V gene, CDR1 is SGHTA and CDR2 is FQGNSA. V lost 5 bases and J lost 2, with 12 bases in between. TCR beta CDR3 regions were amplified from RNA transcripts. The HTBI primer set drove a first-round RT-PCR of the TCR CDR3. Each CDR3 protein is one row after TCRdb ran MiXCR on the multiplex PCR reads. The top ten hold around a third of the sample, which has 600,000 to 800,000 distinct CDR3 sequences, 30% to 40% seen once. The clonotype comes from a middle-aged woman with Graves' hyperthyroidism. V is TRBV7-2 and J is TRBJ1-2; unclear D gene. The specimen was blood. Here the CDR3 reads CASSHQLPNYGYTF. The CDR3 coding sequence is TGTGCCAGCAGCCACCAACTCCCCAACTATGGCTACACCTTC.